Each of the 9 T cell receptor beta chains below was sequenced from the same sample in a study of T cell clusters in autoimmune cytopenias. TRB was amplified by touch-down multiplex PCR, primer pools A and B combined. Reanalyzing the multiplex PCR reads, TCRdb keeps one entry per CDR3 protein, without DNA. The ten most abundant clones cover 3% to 4% of a sample with roughly 16,000 distinct CDR3 sequences. Approximately 40,000 genome equivalents of blood DNA were amplified for TRB. These records were also assigned to another study, of T cell repertoires in aging, cancer and after chemotherapy.

Sequencing used peripheral blood. All receptors derive from a human donor in good health.

The chain has TRBV5-6 and TRBJ2-7; TCRdb outputs TRBD1, but without DNA this stays unchecked. This CDR3 has 16 amino acids. Germline V lookup: CDR1 SGHDT, CDR2 YYEEEE. CDR3 loop: CASSLPGTGASYEQYF.

This chain joins TRBV6-5 and TRBJ2-7. This CDR3 is 14 amino acids long. Germline CDR1 MNHEY, CDR2 SVGAGI. CDR3 sequence reads: CASRYSGGTYEQYF.

This clonotype registers medium-sized (0.01 to 0.1%) by frequency. V is TRBV6-5 and J is TRBJ1-2; TCRdb reports TRBD1, a call that lacks DNA to check it against. Per germline, CDR1 MNHEY and CDR2 SVGAGI. The CDR3 covers 13 residues. CDR3 sequence: CASSGDRTYGYTF.

The chain employs TRBV19 and TRBJ2-7; with no DNA, the TCRdb D assignment of TRBD1 cannot be verified. This CDR3 is built from 21 residues. The V gene's germline CDR1 is LNHDA and CDR2 SQIVND (reference sequence). The CDR3: CASSITGPGRRFQSGTYEQYF.

This chain joins TRBV27 and TRBJ2-1; TCRdb picks TRBD2, but there is no DNA to check that call. From germline, CDR1 is MNHEY and CDR2 SMNVEV (reference sequence). The CDR3 sequence is 13 residues long. CDR3 amino acids: CATGRREFNEQFF.

V and J are TRBV5-1 and TRBJ2-4; the D call from TCRdb, TRBD1, cannot be confirmed without DNA. Germline-derived CDR1 and CDR2 are SGHRS and YFSETQ. This CDR3 has 16 amino acids. The CDR3 is CASSLPPGGAKNIQYF.

This chain connects TRBV19 to TRBJ2-7; TCRdb's assignment of TRBD1 cannot be checked, as there is no DNA. CDR3 length: 15 amino acids. CDR1 and CDR2 (germline): LNHDA, SQIVND (reference sequence). CDR3 in amino acids: CASSIRTGKNYEQYF.

CDR3 region: CASSIGAGGGQPQHF. The chain recombines TRBV19 with TRBJ1-5; absent DNA, TCRdb's TRBD1 call cannot be checked. The CDR3 runs 15 residues. Germline values: CDR1 LNHDA, CDR2 SQIVND (reference sequence).

This clonotype shows up as medium-sized (0.01 to 0.1%) by frequency. V is TRBV19 and J is TRBJ2-7; TCRdb reports TRBD1, a call that lacks DNA to check it against. Germline CDR1 reads LNHDA; CDR2 reads SQIVND (reference sequence). The CDR3 runs to 18 residues. CDR3 sequence reads: CASSIDRPSPGRSYEQYF.